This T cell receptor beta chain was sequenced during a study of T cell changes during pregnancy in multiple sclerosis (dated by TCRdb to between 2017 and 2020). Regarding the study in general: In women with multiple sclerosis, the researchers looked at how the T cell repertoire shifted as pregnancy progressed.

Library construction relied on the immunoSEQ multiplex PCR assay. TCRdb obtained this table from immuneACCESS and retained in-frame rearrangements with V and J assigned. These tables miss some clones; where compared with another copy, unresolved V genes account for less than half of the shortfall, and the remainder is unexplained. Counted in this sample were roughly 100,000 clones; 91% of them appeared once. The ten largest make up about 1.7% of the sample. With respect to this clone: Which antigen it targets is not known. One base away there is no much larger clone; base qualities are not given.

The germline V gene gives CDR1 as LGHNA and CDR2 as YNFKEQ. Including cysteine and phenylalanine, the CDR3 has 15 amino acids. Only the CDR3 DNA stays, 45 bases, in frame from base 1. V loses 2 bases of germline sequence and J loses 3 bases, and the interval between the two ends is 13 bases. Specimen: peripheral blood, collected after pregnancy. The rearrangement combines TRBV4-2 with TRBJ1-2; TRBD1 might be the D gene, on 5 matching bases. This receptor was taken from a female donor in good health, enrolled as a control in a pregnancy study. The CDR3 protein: CASSQTSGGHYGYTF. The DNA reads TGTGCCAGCAGCCAAACGTCGGGGGGACACTATGGCTACACCTTC.